This TCR beta chain stems from a study of blood T cells in healthy people across ages. The CDR3 sequence is 17 residues long. V lost 6 bases, J lost 0 bases, and 6 bases stayed unmatched. CDR1 is DFQATT and CDR2 is SNEGSKA in the germline V gene (reference sequence). A second PCR of 7 to 11 cycles used a sample-barcoded 5' primer and a J-beta primer mix. TCRdb reanalysed the 5' RACE reads using MiXCR and keeps one entry per CDR3 protein. The profile shows about 800,000 distinct CDR3 sequences, 55% to 75% of them singletons. V and J are TRBV20-1 and TRBJ2-3; 16 bases are shared with TRBD2. The sequenced material came from blood. The clonotype was recovered from a man aged 25 to 40 in good health. The CDR3 sequence: CSAMGLAGGRSTDTQYF. CDR3 sequence (DNA): TGCAGTGCCATGGGACTAGCGGGGGGGCGAAGCACAGATACGCAGTATTTT.